The 3 T cell receptor beta chains below all came from one sample that was sequenced in a study of T-cell memory formation after mild COVID-19. TCRdb recomputed calls from the 5' RACE reads with MiXCR, one row per CDR3 protein. The sample shows 300,000 to 400,000 distinct CDR3 sequences, about 15% of them seen only once. The sample taken for sequencing was PBMCs or a T cell subset sorted from them (not recorded which). These receptors were obtained from a man between 18 and 29 years old who had mild COVID-19 (a few samples of this study predate the infection). Cell type and time point are not known.

The sample holds a few counts of this clonotype. J is TRBJ1-1 and V is TRBV7-9; D is unclear. The germline V gene has CDR1 SEHNR and CDR2 FQNEAQ (reference sequence). This CDR3 has 13 residues. V lost 6 bases and J lost 11, with 19 bases in between. DNA of the CDR3: TGTGCCAGCAGACCCACAGCTTTGGATTACGCTTTCTTT. Its translation: CASRPTALDYAFF.

This chain connects TRBV20-1 to TRBJ2-5; no clear D gene. V was cut by 0 bases and J by 5 bases, with 10 bases left in between. Germline assignment: CDR1 DFQATT and CDR2 SNEGSKA (reference sequence). The CDR3 covers 13 residues. The CDR3 nucleotides read TGCAGTGCTAGAGATGGGCCCCTGGAGACCCAGTACTTC. Amino acids: CSARDGPLETQYF.

The CDR3 reads CATSAHTGHGLDTQYF. The CDR3 DNA sequence: TGTGCCACCAGCGCACACACGGGACATGGTTTGGATACGCAGTATTTT. This sequence joins TRBV15 and TRBJ2-3; D might be TRBD1 (6 bases). Germline V gene data show CDR1 as LNHNV and CDR2 as YYDKDF (reference sequence). Deletions cut 5 bases from V and 6 bases from J, with 21 bases between. The CDR3 contains 16 residues.